This entry lists 6 T cell receptor beta chains sequenced from one sample in a study of beta chain features in type 1 diabetes. Study-wide findings and caveats: Shortening of TCRB CDR3s, moderate but significant, appeared in all four CD4+ subsets of Type 1 diabetes patients.

All of the isolated RNA was reverse transcribed, so expressed TCRB transcripts were sequenced. Assay used: immunoSEQ multiplex PCR; TCRdb lists only in-frame clones, some missing. Seen here are about 710,000 clones, 11% to 15% observed once, and the top ten hold 0.035% to 0.045%. Antigens for these TCRs are unknown. The sample was naive CD4+ T cells from blood. The origin of the receptors is a man younger than 30 with type 1 diabetes.

This clone was observed a handful of times. V gene TRBV4-3 combines with J gene TRBJ2-3, with TRBD1 as a possible D gene (6 bases). Trimming took 0 bases from V and 5 from J, leaving 12 bases between them. Germline V gene sequence: CDR1 LGHNA, CDR2 YSLEER. This CDR3 has 15 residues. The CDR3 nucleotides are TGCGCCAGCAGCCAAGATAGGTCGACAGGAGATACGCAGTATTTT. Its translation: CASSQDRSTGDTQYF.

This clone was counted a few times. Other DNA sequences in the sample encode the same CDR3. J is TRBJ1-1 and V is TRBV18; D is perhaps TRBD1 (5 bases). The CDR3 loop spans 12 amino acids. Germline V gene data show CDR1 as KGHSH and CDR2 as LQKENI. The ends were cut back, 3 bases at V and 7 bases at J, with 9 bases in the middle. CDR3 nucleotide sequence: TGTGCCAGCTCACCTTCGGGGGATGAAGCTTTCTTT. It codes for CASSPSGDEAFF.

The chain joins TRBV5-6 to TRBJ1-5, with D perhaps matching TRBD1 (5 bases). V was trimmed by 2 bases and J by 4 bases, leaving 10 bases between them. In germline, CDR1 is SGHDT, CDR2 YYEEEE. This CDR3 is 14 amino acids long. CDR3 in DNA: TGTGCCAGCAGCTTACAGTGGGGGAATCAGCCCCAGCATTTT. Encoded protein: CASSLQWGNQPQHF.

The rearrangement uses TRBV7-2 and TRBJ2-7; TRBD2 agrees at 11 bases. Germline CDR1 and CDR2: SGHTA and FQGNSA. CDR3 length: 15 residues. After removal of 1 base from V and 4 bases from J, the junction contained 3 bases not matched to a gene. The CDR3 DNA sequence: TGTGCCAGCAGCTTAGGACTAGCGGGGATTTACGAGCAGTACTTC. This translates into CASSLGLAGIYEQYF.

The CDR3: CASSQETETTPYF. In DNA form, the CDR3 reads TGTGCCAGCAGCCAAGAGACAGAGACCACCCCATATTTT. The chain links TRBV7-2 to TRBJ2-3; a weak D match, TRBD1 (5 bases). The V and J ends lost 5 bases and 15 bases respectively, with 21 bases between them. There are 13 residues in the CDR3. The V gene's germline CDR1 is SGHTA and CDR2 FQGNSA.

The gene calls are TRBV6-5 and TRBJ2-2; a weak D match, TRBD1 (7 bases). This CDR3 has 15 residues. Trimming took 5 bases from V and 1 from J, leaving 11 bases between them. Germline V lookup: CDR1 MNHEY, CDR2 SVGAGI. The CDR3 spells CASSPGDRNTGELFF. The CDR3 DNA sequence: TGTGCCAGCAGTCCGGGGGACAGGAACACCGGGGAGCTGTTTTTT.